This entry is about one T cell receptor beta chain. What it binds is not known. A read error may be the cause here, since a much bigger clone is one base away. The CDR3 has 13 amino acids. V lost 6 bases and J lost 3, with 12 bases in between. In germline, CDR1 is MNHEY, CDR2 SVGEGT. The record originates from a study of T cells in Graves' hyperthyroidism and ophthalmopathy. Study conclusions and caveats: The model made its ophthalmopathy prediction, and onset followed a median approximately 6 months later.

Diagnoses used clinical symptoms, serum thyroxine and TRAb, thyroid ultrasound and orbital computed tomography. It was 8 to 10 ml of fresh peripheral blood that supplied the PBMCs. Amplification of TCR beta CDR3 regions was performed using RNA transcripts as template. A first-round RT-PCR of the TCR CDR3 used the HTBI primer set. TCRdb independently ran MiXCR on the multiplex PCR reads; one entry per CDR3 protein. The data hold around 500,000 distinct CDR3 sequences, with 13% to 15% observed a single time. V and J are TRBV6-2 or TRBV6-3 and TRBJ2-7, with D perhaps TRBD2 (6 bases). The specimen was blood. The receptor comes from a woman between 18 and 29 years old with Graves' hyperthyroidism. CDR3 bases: TGTGCCAGCAGGGTAGCGGACCGCTACGAGCAGTACGTC. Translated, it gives CASRVADRYEQYV.